This T cell receptor (beta chain) was identified in a study of control samples from healthy donors and cancer patients. This CDR3 has 17 amino acids. Germline loops: CDR1 KGHSH, CDR2 LQKENI. After removal of 6 bases from V and 3 bases from J, the junction contained 13 bases not matched to a gene. Sequencing used immunoSEQ multiplex PCR; TCRdb keeps in-frame clones, though not all of them. The sample carries roughly 120,000 clones, over 90% recorded once. V is TRBV18 and J is TRBJ2-3, with 9 nucleotides matching TRBD1. This clonotype originated in a man in his thirties or forties in good health. The sequenced material came from blood. This chain's CDR3 is CASSLFRQGTGTDTQYF. For the CDR3, the DNA is TGTGCCAGCTCCCTTTTTCGACAGGGGACAGGGACAGATACGCAGTATTTT.